The 27 T cell receptor beta chains in this list originate from one sample, sequenced in a study of memory CD4+ T cells and cytomegalovirus serostatus. Single viable CD3+CD4+CD8-CD45RO+ cells were sorted as the memory CD4+ T cells. Method: immunoSEQ multiplex PCR; TCRdb's copy keeps in-frame clones and lacks some. The sample consists of 50,000 or so clones, 82% of them appearing once. Sequences were obtained from memory CD4+ T cells from blood. Receptors were obtained from an adult in good health and CMV-seronegative.

This clone was seen once. The gene calls are TRBV7-2 and TRBJ1-2, with D unresolved. Germline CDR1 reads SGHTA; CDR2 reads FQGNSA. The V end lost 5 bases, the J end lost 4 bases, and 11 bases lay between the germline ends. CDR3 size: 13 residues. The CDR3 bases are TGTGCCAGCAGCGGATACGCGGTCTATGGCTACACCTTC. Translating gives CASSGYAVYGYTF.

V is TRBV6-1 and J is TRBJ1-3; 8 nucleotides agree with TRBD1. There are 18 residues in the CDR3. Unmatched junction bases numbered 15, after V lost 1 base and J lost 7 bases. The germline V gene encodes CDR1 MNHNS and CDR2 SASEGT. CDR3 loop: CASSEGQGRGRWQNTIYF. CDR3 in DNA: TGTGCCAGCAGTGAAGGACAGGGGAGAGGTCGTTGGCAGAACACCATATATTTT.

The chain links TRBV4-3 to TRBJ1-1; D remains unclear. The CDR3 extends over 13 amino acids. Looked up from germline, CDR1 is LGHNA and CDR2 is YSLEER. The V end lost 4 bases, the J end lost 5 bases, and 11 bases lay between the germline ends. CDR3 loop: CASSRGPRTEAFF. The CDR3 DNA reads TGCGCCAGCAGCCGTGGGCCTAGGACTGAAGCTTTCTTT.

The chain joins TRBV10-2 to TRBJ1-4, with 8 positions matching TRBD1. This CDR3 is 15 amino acids long. Germline V gene lookup returns CDR1 WSHSY and CDR2 SAAADI. V lost 3 bases and J lost 2; bases outside the gene matches: 2. CDR3 residues: CASSDRGPTNEKLFF. CDR3 DNA sequence: TGCGCCAGCAGTGACAGGGGGCCCACTAATGAAAAACTGTTTTTT.

The rearrangement joins TRBV10-3 to TRBJ2-7; D not resolved. With 2 bases removed from V and 2 bases from J, the gap between germline ends came to 7 bases. This CDR3 is built from 13 residues. CDR1 ENHRY and CDR2 SYGVKD come from the germline V gene. This CDR3 is CAISERAPYEQYF. CDR3 in DNA: TGTGCCATCAGTGAGAGAGCCCCCTACGAGCAGTACTTC.

This clone was counted only a few times. The chain couples TRBV7-9 to TRBJ1-4; maybe TRBD1 (6 bases). V was trimmed by 5 bases and J by 7 bases, leaving 23 bases between them. The CDR3 totals 17 residues. The germline gives CDR1 SEHNR, CDR2 FQNEAQ (reference sequence). CDR3 residues: CASSTEGGFVIGEKLFF. In DNA, the CDR3 is TGTGCCAGCAGCACGGAGGGGGGCTTTGTAATTGGTGAAAAACTGTTTTTT. The variable domain in full, with the rest retrieved from reference TRBV7-9 and TRBJ1-4, is DTGVSQNPRHKITKRGQNVTFRCDPISEHNRLYWYRQTLGQGPEFLTYFQNEAQLEKSRLLSDRFSAERPKGSFSTLEIQRTEQGDSAMYLCASSTEGGFVIGEKLFFGSGTQLSVL.

The gene calls are TRBV7-9 and TRBJ1-3; 7 bases match TRBD1. The CDR3 has 15 amino acids. V shed 4 bases and J 6 bases; nucleotides not matched to a gene: 9. Germline CDR1 reads SEHNR; CDR2 reads FQNEAQ (reference sequence). The CDR3 reads CASSSTDRAENTIYF. The CDR3 bases are TGTGCCAGCAGCTCTACAGACAGGGCGGAAAACACCATATATTTT.

This clone was seen only a few times. This chain joins TRBV10-3 and TRBJ2-7; the D call may be TRBD1 or TRBD2 (5 bases each). CDR1 ENHRY and CDR2 SYGVKD come from the germline V gene. The CDR3 length is 14 residues. V lost 10 bases and J 3 bases, leaving 19 bases between the germline ends. The CDR3 sequence: CATSGGLKDYEQYF. CDR3 nucleotide sequence: TGTGCCACGTCTGGGGGTTTGAAGGACTACGAGCAGTACTTC.

This rearrangement joins TRBV4-2 to TRBJ2-2; TRBD2 aligns across 14 bases. The CDR3 totals 16 residues. Unmatched junction bases numbered 1, after V lost 3 bases and J lost 4 bases. Germline CDR1 reads LGHNA; CDR2 reads YNFKEQ. This CDR3 reads CASSQGLAGATGELFF. The CDR3 DNA reads as TGTGCCAGCAGCCAGGGACTAGCGGGGGCCACCGGGGAGCTGTTTTTT.

This rearrangement joins TRBV6-1 to TRBJ1-5, with TRBD1 matching 8 bases. The CDR3 has 13 amino acids. Germline V CDR1 and CDR2: MNHNS, SASEGT. Trimming removed 5 bases from V and 5 bases from J; junction bases left unmatched: 2. In DNA, the CDR3 is TGTGCCAGCAGTTGGGACAGGTATCAGCCCCAGCATTTT. This encodes CASSWDRYQPQHF.

The chain has TRBV29-1 and TRBJ1-2; 8 positions agree with TRBD1. The CDR3 length is 12 residues. Trimming removed 5 bases from V and 6 bases from J; junction bases left unmatched: 5. The V gene's germline CDR1 is SQVTM and CDR2 ANQGSEA. The CDR3 sequence: CSVFGQGHGYTF. The DNA of the CDR3 is TGCAGCGTTTTCGGACAGGGACATGGCTACACCTTC. The complete variable domain, with remaining parts taken from reference TRBV29-1 and TRBJ1-2, reads SAVISQKPSRDICQRGTSLTIQCQVDSQVTMMFWYRQQPGQSLTLIATANQGSEATYESGFVIDKFPISRPNLTFSTLTVSNMSPEDSSIYLCSVFGQGHGYTFGSGTRLTVV.

The genes are TRBV4-2 and TRBJ2-5, with D possibly being TRBD2 (5 bases). Germline CDR1 is LGHNA and CDR2 is YNFKEQ. The CDR3 is made up of 18 amino acids. Trimming took off 1 base at V and 1 base at J, with 19 bases between the two ends. For the CDR3, the DNA is TGTGCCAGCAGCCAAGGGGCGCTCGCAACCCGGGGCCAAGAGACCCAGTACTTC. It encodes CASSQGALATRGQETQYF.

This rearrangement joins TRBV5-1 to TRBJ1-6, with D perhaps matching TRBD1 (6 bases). Trimming took off 0 bases at V and 7 bases at J, with 11 bases between the two ends. Germline V CDR1 and CDR2: SGHRS, YFSETQ. This CDR3 region has 15 residues. CDR3 protein: CASSLGGQGNSPLHF. DNA of the CDR3: TGCGCCAGCAGCTTGGGGGGGCAAGGCAATTCACCCCTCCACTTT. Full variable domain (missing parts from reference TRBV5-1 and TRBJ1-6): KAGVTQTPRYLIKTRGQQVTLSCSPISGHRSVSWYQQTPGQGLQFLFEYFSETQRNKGNFPGRFSGRQFSNSRSEMNVSTLELGDSALYLCASSLGGQGNSPLHFGNGTRLTVT.

This chain uses TRBV28 with TRBJ1-1; D may be TRBD1 (6 bases). V was cut by 3 bases and J by 1 base, with 12 bases left in between. Germline V lookup: CDR1 MDHEN, CDR2 SYDVKM. The CDR3 is 15 residues long. The CDR3 loop is CASSFLGGQNTEAFF. CDR3 DNA sequence: TGTGCCAGCAGTTTTTTGGGGGGACAGAACACTGAAGCTTTCTTT.

V is TRBV7-2 and J is TRBJ1-2, with D uncertain. CDR3 length: 14 residues. V shed 1 base and J shed 7 bases, with 13 bases lying between them. Germline CDR1 reads SGHTA; CDR2 reads FQGNSA. CDR3 in amino acids: CASSLGFEGSGYTF. Written as DNA, the CDR3 is TGTGCCAGCAGCTTAGGATTTGAGGGATCTGGCTACACCTTC. Variable domain in full (rest from reference TRBV7-2 and TRBJ1-2): GAGVSQSPSNKVTEKGKDVELRCDPISGHTALYWYRQSLGQGLEFLIYFQGNSAPDKSGLPSDRFSAERTGGSVSTLTIQRTQQEDSAVYLCASSLGFEGSGYTFGSGTRLTVV.

This sequence joins TRBV5-1 and TRBJ2-1, with 11 nucleotides matching TRBD2. The CDR3 contains 18 residues. CDR1 is SGHRS, CDR2 YFSETQ, per germline. Trimming took 0 bases from V and 9 from J; bases not matched to a gene: 14. Here the CDR3 reads CASSLEPPLAGGLIEQFF. The CDR3 DNA sequence: TGCGCCAGCAGCTTGGAACCCCCCTTAGCGGGGGGGCTTATTGAGCAGTTCTTC.

V gene TRBV4-2 combines with J gene TRBJ1-1; D is unclear. The V gene lost 0 bases and the J gene lost 1 base, with 9 bases spanning the gap. This CDR3 spans 15 amino acids. Looked up from germline, CDR1 is LGHNA and CDR2 is YNFKEQ. CDR3 residues: CASSQDGQANTEAFF. CDR3 bases: TGTGCCAGCAGCCAAGATGGGCAGGCGAACACTGAAGCTTTCTTT.

The CDR3, as DNA: TGCGCCAGCTCAAGTCAGGTCAATGAAAAACTGTTTTTT. The encoded protein is CASSSQVNEKLFF. The chain employs TRBV5-1 and TRBJ1-4; D gene ambiguous. There are 13 residues in the CDR3. Per the germline V gene, CDR1 is SGHRS and CDR2 is YFSETQ. The V end was cut by 7 bases, the J end by 5 bases, with 12 bases between.

This clone has a handful of counts. The chain links TRBV5-6 to TRBJ2-3; the D is unclear. This CDR3 spans 15 amino acids. Trimming removed 2 bases from V and 5 bases from J, with 15 bases in between. Germline loops: CDR1 SGHDT, CDR2 YYEEEE. CDR3: CASSFEVGGRDTQYF. The CDR3 region has the DNA TGTGCCAGCAGCTTCGAGGTCGGCGGTAGAGATACGCAGTATTTT.

This clone was recorded only once. The gene calls are TRBV11-3 and TRBJ2-3, with D possibly TRBD2 on 6 matching bases. Germline V gene lookup returns CDR1 SGHNT and CDR2 YENEEA. This CDR3 comprises 13 residues. The V end was cut by 5 bases, the J end by 5 bases, with 11 bases between. This chain's CDR3 is CASSPSDGDTQYF. The DNA for the CDR3 is TGTGCCAGCAGCCCTAGCGACGGAGATACGCAGTATTTT.

The rearrangement joins TRBV11-2 to TRBJ2-3; TRBD2 matches at 8 bases. The V gene end was trimmed by 5 bases and the J gene end by 1 base; junction bases not matched to a gene: 11. Germline CDR1 reads SGHAT; CDR2 reads FQNNGV. The CDR3 contains 17 residues. The CDR3 sequence is CASSPGRGAGGTDTQYF. For the CDR3, the DNA is TGTGCCAGCAGCCCAGGCCGAGGAGCGGGGGGCACAGATACGCAGTATTTT.

V is TRBV6-5 and J is TRBJ2-3; a weak D match, TRBD1 (6 bases). There are 14 residues in the CDR3. CDR1 and CDR2 from the germline V gene are MNHEY and SVGAGI. The V gene lost 5 bases and the J gene lost 4 bases, with 13 bases spanning the gap. The CDR3 loop reads CASSLRDKSDTQYF. CDR3 nucleotide sequence: TGTGCCAGCAGTCTCCGGGACAAATCAGATACGCAGTATTTT.

The chain joins TRBV7-2 to TRBJ2-5, with D possibly matching TRBD1 (5 bases). CDR1 and CDR2 from the germline V gene are SGHTA and FQGNSA. CDR3 length: 13 amino acids. V was pared by 3 bases and J by 5 bases, with 10 bases between. DNA of the CDR3: TGTGCCAGCAGCTTGTCCCACAGGGAGACCCAGTACTTC. It yields the protein CASSLSHRETQYF.

The chain recombines TRBV19 with TRBJ1-5; D gene unclear. Germline values: CDR1 LNHDA, CDR2 SQIVND (reference sequence). This CDR3 spans 16 amino acids. The V end was cut by 4 bases, the J end by 1 base, with 14 bases between. The CDR3 reads CASSNIRILSNQPQHF. DNA for the CDR3: TGTGCCAGTAGTAATATTAGGATACTGAGCAATCAGCCCCAGCATTTT. The full variable domain, its missing parts supplied by reference TRBV19 and TRBJ1-5, is DGGITQSPKYLFRKEGQNVTLSCEQNLNHDAMYWYRQDPGQGLRLIYYSQIVNDFQKGDIAEGYSVSREKKESFPLTVTSAQKNPTAFYLCASSNIRILSNQPQHFGDGTRLSIL.

The rearrangement uses TRBV2 and TRBJ2-3; D is unresolved. V lost 5 bases to trimming and J lost 6 bases, with 6 bases between them. The CDR3 consists of 11 residues. Germline CDR1 SNHLY, CDR2 FYNNEI. CDR3 bases: TGTGCCAGCAGTTCCTTGGATACGCAGTATTTT. It yields the protein CASSSLDTQYF.

V and J are TRBV6-6 and TRBJ2-5; no clear D gene. CDR3 size: 13 residues. V gave up 3 bases and J gave up 0 bases, with 5 bases separating them. Germline V lookup: CDR1 MNHNY, CDR2 SVGAGI (reference sequence). CDR3 in amino acids: CASSYGNQETQYF. The CDR3 region has the DNA TGTGCCAGCAGTTATGGGAACCAAGAGACCCAGTACTTC.

This chain links TRBV5-1 with TRBJ2-7, with D tentatively TRBD2 (5 bases). This CDR3 has 12 amino acids. Germline loops: CDR1 SGHRS, CDR2 YFSETQ. V dropped 4 bases and J dropped 3 bases, with 8 bases sitting between them. DNA for the CDR3: TGCGCCAGCAGCCCGGACTTCTACGAGCAGTACTTC. Protein sequence: CASSPDFYEQYF.